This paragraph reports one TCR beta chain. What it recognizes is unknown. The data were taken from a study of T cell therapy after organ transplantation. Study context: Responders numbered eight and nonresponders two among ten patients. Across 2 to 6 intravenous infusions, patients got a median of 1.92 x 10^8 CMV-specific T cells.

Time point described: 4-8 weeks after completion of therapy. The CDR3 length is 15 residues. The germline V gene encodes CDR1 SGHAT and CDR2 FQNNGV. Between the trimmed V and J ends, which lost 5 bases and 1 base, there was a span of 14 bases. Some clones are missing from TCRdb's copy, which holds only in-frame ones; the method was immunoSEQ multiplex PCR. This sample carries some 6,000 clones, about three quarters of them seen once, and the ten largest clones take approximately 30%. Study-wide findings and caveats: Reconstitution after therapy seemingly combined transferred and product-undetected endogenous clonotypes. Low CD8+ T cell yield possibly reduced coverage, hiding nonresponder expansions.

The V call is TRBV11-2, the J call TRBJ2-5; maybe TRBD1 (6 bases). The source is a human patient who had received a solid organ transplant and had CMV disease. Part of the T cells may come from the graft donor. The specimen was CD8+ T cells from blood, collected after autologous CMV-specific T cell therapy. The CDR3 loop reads CASSRVGQTQETQYF. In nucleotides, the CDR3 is TGTGCCAGCAGCCGAGTTGGACAGACCCAAGAGACCCAGTACTTC.